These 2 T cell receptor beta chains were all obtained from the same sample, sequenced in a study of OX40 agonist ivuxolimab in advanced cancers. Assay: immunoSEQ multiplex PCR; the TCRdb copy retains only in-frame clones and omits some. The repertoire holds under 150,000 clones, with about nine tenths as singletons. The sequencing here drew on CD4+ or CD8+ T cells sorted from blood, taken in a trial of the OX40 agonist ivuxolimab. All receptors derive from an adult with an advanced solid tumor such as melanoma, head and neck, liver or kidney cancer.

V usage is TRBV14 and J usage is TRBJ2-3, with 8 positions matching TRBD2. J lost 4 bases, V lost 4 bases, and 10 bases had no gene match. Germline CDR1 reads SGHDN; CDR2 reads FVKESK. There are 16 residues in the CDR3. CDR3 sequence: CASSPQELAASDTQYF. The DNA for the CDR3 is TGTGCCAGCAGCCCTCAGGAACTAGCGGCCTCAGATACGCAGTATTTT.

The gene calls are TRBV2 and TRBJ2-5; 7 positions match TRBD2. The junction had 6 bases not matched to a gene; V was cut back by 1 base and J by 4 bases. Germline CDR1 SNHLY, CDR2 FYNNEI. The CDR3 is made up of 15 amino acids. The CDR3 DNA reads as TGTGCCAGCAGTGAAGGGAGACTAGCAGGAGAGACCCAGTACTTC. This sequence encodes CASSEGRLAGETQYF.